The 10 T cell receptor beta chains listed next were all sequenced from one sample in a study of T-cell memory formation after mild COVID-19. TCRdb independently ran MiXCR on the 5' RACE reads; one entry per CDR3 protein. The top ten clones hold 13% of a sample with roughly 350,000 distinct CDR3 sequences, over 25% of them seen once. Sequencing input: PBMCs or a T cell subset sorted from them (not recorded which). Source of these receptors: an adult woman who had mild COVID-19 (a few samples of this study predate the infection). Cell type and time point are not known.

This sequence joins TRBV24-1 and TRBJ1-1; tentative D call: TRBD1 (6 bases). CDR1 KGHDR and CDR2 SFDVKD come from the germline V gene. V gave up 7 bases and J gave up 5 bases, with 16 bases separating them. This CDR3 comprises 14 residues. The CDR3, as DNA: TGTGCCACCAGGAAGGGGGAACTACATACTGAAGCTTTCTTT. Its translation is CATRKGELHTEAFF.

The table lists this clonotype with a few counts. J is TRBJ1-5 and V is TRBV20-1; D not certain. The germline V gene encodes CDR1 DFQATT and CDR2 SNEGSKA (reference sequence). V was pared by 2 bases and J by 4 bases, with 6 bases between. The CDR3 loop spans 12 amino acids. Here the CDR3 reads CSARRRNQPQHF. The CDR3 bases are TGCAGTGCTAGACGACGTAATCAGCCCCAGCATTTT.

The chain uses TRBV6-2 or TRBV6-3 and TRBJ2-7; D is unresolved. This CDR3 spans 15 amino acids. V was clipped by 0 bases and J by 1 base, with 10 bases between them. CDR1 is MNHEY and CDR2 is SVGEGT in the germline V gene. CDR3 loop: CASSYSTGPSYEQYF. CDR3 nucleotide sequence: TGTGCCAGCAGTTACTCTACTGGACCTTCCTACGAGCAGTACTTC.

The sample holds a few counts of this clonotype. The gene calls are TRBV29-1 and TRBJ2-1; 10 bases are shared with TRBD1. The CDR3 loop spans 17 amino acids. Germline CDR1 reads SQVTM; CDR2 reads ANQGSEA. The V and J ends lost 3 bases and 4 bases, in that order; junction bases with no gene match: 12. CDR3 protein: CSVEGQGSTVHYNEQFF. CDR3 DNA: TGCAGCGTTGAGGGACAGGGGTCGACTGTGCATTACAATGAGCAGTTCTTC.

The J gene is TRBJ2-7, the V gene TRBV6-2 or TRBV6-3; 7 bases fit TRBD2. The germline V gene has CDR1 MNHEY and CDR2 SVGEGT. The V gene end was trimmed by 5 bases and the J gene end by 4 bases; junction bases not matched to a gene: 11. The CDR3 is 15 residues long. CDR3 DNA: TGTGCCAGCAGTGACAGTACAGCGGGAAATTACGAGCAGTACTTC. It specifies CASSDSTAGNYEQYF.

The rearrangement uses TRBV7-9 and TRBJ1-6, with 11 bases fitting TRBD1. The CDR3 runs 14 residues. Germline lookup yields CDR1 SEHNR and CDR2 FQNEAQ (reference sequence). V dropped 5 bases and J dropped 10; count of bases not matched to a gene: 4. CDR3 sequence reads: CASSEGQGVSPLHF. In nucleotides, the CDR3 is TGTGCCAGCAGCGAGGGACAGGGGGTCTCACCCCTCCACTTT.

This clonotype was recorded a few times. This CDR3 is CSVELAGGSSYEQYF. The CDR3 nucleotides are TGCAGCGTTGAGCTAGCGGGGGGCTCCTCCTACGAGCAGTACTTC. The chain links TRBV29-1 to TRBJ2-7, with 11 bases lining up with TRBD2. V trimming: 3 bases; J trimming: 0 bases; junction bases outside the gene matches: 4. The CDR3 contains 15 residues. The V gene's germline CDR1 is SQVTM and CDR2 ANQGSEA.

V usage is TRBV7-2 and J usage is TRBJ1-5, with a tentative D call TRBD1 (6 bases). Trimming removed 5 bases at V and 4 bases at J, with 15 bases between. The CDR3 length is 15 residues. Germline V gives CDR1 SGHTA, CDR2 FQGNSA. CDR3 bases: TGTGCCAGCAGCAGGGAAGACAGGCATAATCAGCCCCAGCATTTT. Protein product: CASSREDRHNQPQHF.

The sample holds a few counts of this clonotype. CDR3 coding DNA: TGCAGTGCTAGAGATCCAGGGGGTCAACACAATGAGCAGTTCTTC. This codes for CSARDPGGQHNEQFF. V usage is TRBV20-1 and J usage is TRBJ2-1; 7 positions match TRBD1. The trim removed 0 bases at V and 5 bases at J, leaving 7 bases unmatched. The CDR3 length is 15 residues. Germline V gene data show CDR1 as DFQATT and CDR2 as SNEGSKA (reference sequence).

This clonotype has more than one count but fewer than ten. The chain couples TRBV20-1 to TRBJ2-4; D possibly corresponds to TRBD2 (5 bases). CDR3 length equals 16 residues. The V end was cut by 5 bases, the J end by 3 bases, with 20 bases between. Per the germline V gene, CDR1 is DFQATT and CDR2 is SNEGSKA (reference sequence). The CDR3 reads CSAFLRASRSKNIQYF. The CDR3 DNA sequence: TGCAGTGCTTTTCTGAGGGCTAGCAGAAGCAAAAACATTCAGTACTTC.